Listed below are T cell receptor beta chains from one sample, sequenced in a study of blood T cell repertoires in COVID-19. Data came from immunoSEQ multiplex PCR; TCRdb stores just in-frame clones and leaves some out. The profile shows around 250,000 clones, roughly 85% of them singletons. Sequenced material: peripheral blood. The receptors shown here come from a man in his 60s who had recovered from COVID-19. The CDR3 runs from the conserved cysteine through the conserved F or W. Each record gives: clone size, J gene, D gene, V gene, CDR3 protein, CDR3 DNA. A D gene is named only where the DNA matches it firmly. Size is stated for part of the rows, as once, few or many counts, or as a class when the clone is expanded.

. | TRBJ2-7 | TRBD1 | TRBV19 | CARWGLGTGGAGEQYF | TGTGCCAGGTGGGGTCTCGGGACAGGGGGCGCGGGAGAGCAGTACTTC
. | TRBJ2-2 | . | TRBV5-6 | CASSLVIGELFF | TGTGCCAGCAGCTTGGTTATCGGGGAGCTGTTTTTT
. | TRBJ2-7 | TRBD1 | TRBV4-1 | CASSQDGTGFYEQYF | TGCGCCAGCAGCCAAGACGGGACAGGGTTCTACGAGCAGTACTTC
once | TRBJ2-7 | . | TRBV6-5 | CASRPWHTTSYEQYF | TGTGCCAGCAGACCTTGGCATACAACCTCCTACGAGCAGTACTTC
. | TRBJ2-7 | . | TRBV3-1/TRBV3-2 | CASSVTGEGYEQYF | TGTGCCAGCAGCGTGACAGGGGAGGGCTACGAGCAGTACTTC
. | TRBJ1-5 | . | TRBV27 | CASSGRVEQPQHF | TGTGCCAGCAGTGGCCGGGTGGAACAGCCCCAGCATTTT
. | TRBJ2-7 | TRBD1 | TRBV3-1/TRBV3-2 | CASSQVGTGGYEQYF | TGTGCCAGCAGCCAAGTAGGGACAGGGGGCTACGAGCAGTACTTC
. | TRBJ2-3 | . | TRBV5-1 | CASSSEPGWATDTQYF | TGCGCCAGCAGCTCGGAGCCGGGGTGGGCCACAGATACGCAGTATTTT
. | TRBJ2-3 | TRBD2 | TRBV19 | CASSKGLANTDTQYF | TGTGCCAGTAGTAAGGGACTAGCGAACACAGATACGCAGTATTTT
. | TRBJ2-7 | TRBD1 | TRBV27 | CASSLGTGTLPLAF | TGTGCCAGCAGTTTAGGGACAGGGACCCTACCCTTGGCCTTC
. | TRBJ2-7 | . | TRBV5-1 | CASSPASDIAYEQYF | TGCGCCAGCAGCCCGGCCTCGGACATCGCCTACGAGCAGTACTTC
few | TRBJ1-3 | . | TRBV20-1 | CSASDRRNSGNTIYF | TGCAGTGCTAGTGACAGGCGAAACTCTGGAAACACCATATATTTT
. | TRBJ1-5 | . | TRBV5-5 | CASSRGGGNQPQHF | TGTGCCAGCAGCAGAGGGGGGGGGAATCAGCCCCAGCATTTT
. | TRBJ2-5 | . | TRBV5-5 | CASSLTVQETQYF | TGTGCCAGCAGCTTGACAGTACAAGAGACCCAGTACTTC
. | TRBJ2-7 | TRBD1 | TRBV6-5 | CASCRQGIAYEQYF | TGTGCCAGCTGTCGACAGGGGATAGCCTACGAGCAGTACTTC
few | TRBJ2-7 | TRBD2 | TRBV24-1 | CATSDLHGTSGSHEQYF | TGTGCCACCAGTGATTTGCACGGGACTAGCGGGAGCCACGAGCAGTACTTC
. | TRBJ1-5 | . | TRBV6-6 | CASKQGQPQHF | TGTGCCAGCAAGCAGGGTCAGCCCCAGCATTTT
once | TRBJ2-7 | TRBD2 | TRBV15 | CATSPLASGYEQYF | TGTGCCACCAGCCCCCTCGCTAGCGGCTACGAGCAGTACTTC
. | TRBJ2-1 | . | TRBV5-1 | CASSLEAGKYNEQFF | TGCGCCAGCAGCTTGGAGGCGGGAAAATACAATGAGCAGTTCTTC
. | TRBJ1-1 | . | TRBV6-2/TRBV6-3 | CASSYPVNTEAFF | TGTGCCAGCAGTTACCCCGTTAACACTGAAGCTTTCTTT
. | TRBJ2-3 | TRBD1 | TRBV29-1 | CSGGQGVGTDTQYF | TGCAGCGGTGGACAGGGAGTTGGCACAGATACGCAGTATTTT
. | TRBJ2-3 | TRBD2 | TRBV4-1 | CASSPGLAGVQGTQYF | TGCGCCAGCAGCCCGGGACTAGCGGGAGTCCAGGGCACGCAGTATTTT
once | TRBJ2-1 | . | TRBV14 | CASSQSGRYNEQFF | TGTGCCAGCAGCCAATCCGGCAGGTATAATGAGCAGTTCTTC
few | TRBJ1-1 | . | TRBV9 | CASSPTTSGAEAFF | TGTGCCAGCAGCCCGACGACCAGCGGCGCTGAAGCTTTCTTT
once | TRBJ2-7 | TRBD2 | TRBV7-2 | CASSPPSSGRHYEQYF | TGTGCCAGCAGCCCTCCCAGTAGCGGGCGACACTACGAGCAGTACTTC
once | TRBJ2-5 | . | TRBV5-1 | CASSRSGTQETQYF | TGCGCCAGCAGCCGCTCCGGGACTCAAGAGACCCAGTACTTC
. | TRBJ2-5 | . | TRBV5-4 | CASSLRSGQETQYF | TGTGCCAGCAGCTTGAGGTCAGGACAAGAGACCCAGTACTTC
. | TRBJ1-2 | . | TRBV15 | CATSRDQTYGYTF | TGTGCCACCAGCAGAGATCAGACTTATGGCTACACCTTC
. | TRBJ1-2 | . | TRBV9 | CASSPRGGGGGYTF | TGTGCCAGCAGCCCTAGGGGGGGCGGGGGAGGCTACACCTTC
. | TRBJ2-5 | . | TRBV5-6 | CASSLVRTGTQYF | TGTGCCAGCAGCTTGGTCAGAACGGGTACCCAGTACTTC
. | TRBJ2-7 | TRBD2 | TRBV7-9 | CASSPLGLAGNEQYF | TGTGCCAGCAGCCCTTTGGGACTAGCGGGGAACGAGCAGTACTTC
. | TRBJ2-7 | . | TRBV27 | CASRGRTVDEQYF | TGTGCCAGCAGGGGACGGACAGTCGACGAGCAGTACTTC
. | TRBJ1-2 | . | TRBV5-1 | CASSLPTEYGYTF | TGCGCCAGCAGCTTGCCGACGGAGTATGGCTACACCTTC
. | TRBJ2-7 | . | TRBV19 | CASSTPGGTYEQYF | TGTGCCAGTAGTACCCCTGGCGGGACCTACGAGCAGTACTTC
. | TRBJ2-2 | . | TRBV4-2 | CASSQEKAPERELFF | TGTGCCAGCAGCCAAGAAAAAGCGCCGGAGCGGGAGCTGTTTTTT
. | TRBJ2-1 | . | TRBV11-3 | CASSLGTQSYNEQFF | TGTGCCAGCAGCTTGGGGACTCAATCCTACAATGAGCAGTTCTTC
. | TRBJ1-6 | TRBD1 | TRBV6-5 | CASRRQGVESPLHF | TGTGCCAGCAGACGACAGGGGGTAGAGTCACCCCTCCACTTT
. | TRBJ2-7 | TRBD2 | TRBV6-5 | CASSYGGRAYEQYF | TGTGCCAGCAGTTACGGCGGGAGGGCCTACGAGCAGTACTTC
few | TRBJ2-7 | . | TRBV5-1 | CASSAMRGTKYEQYF | TGCGCCAGCAGCGCGATGCGGGGAACCAAATACGAGCAGTACTTC
. | TRBJ2-1 | TRBD1 | TRBV7-3 | CASSPDFRDRPYNEQFF | TGTGCCAGCAGCCCCGACTTCCGGGACAGGCCATACAATGAGCAGTTCTTC
many | TRBJ2-1 | TRBD1 | TRBV6-6 | CASSYSGQGANEQFF | TGTGCCAGCAGTTATTCGGGACAGGGAGCCAATGAGCAGTTCTTC
. | TRBJ2-5 | . | TRBV19 | CASSGQQTQYF | TGTGCCAGTAGTGGACAACAGACCCAGTACTTC
. | TRBJ1-2 | . | TRBV7-2 | CASSPTGLEGYTF | TGTGCCAGCAGCCCAACAGGTTTAGAGGGCTACACCTTC
. | TRBJ2-7 | . | TRBV6-5 | CASGELVGGEQYF | TGTGCCAGCGGGGAACTCGTGGGGGGCGAGCAGTACTTC
. | TRBJ2-1 | TRBD1 | TRBV5-4 | CASSRNRGPNNNEQFF | TGTGCCAGCAGCCGTAACAGGGGGCCGAACAACAATGAGCAGTTCTTC
. | TRBJ2-5 | TRBD2 | TRBV2 | CASKQQRGGQETQYF | TGTGCCAGCAAACAACAGCGGGGGGGCCAGGAGACCCAGTACTTC
. | TRBJ1-1 | TRBD1 | TRBV29-1 | CSVRGTGGAWGTEAFF | TGCAGCGTTCGAGGGACAGGGGGCGCTTGGGGCACTGAAGCTTTCTTT
. | TRBJ2-1 | TRBD1 | TRBV4-2 | CASRGPGTGIPNEQFF | TGTGCCAGCAGGGGTCCCGGGACAGGGATCCCCAATGAGCAGTTCTTC
once | TRBJ1-2 | . | TRBV6-5 | CASRVTGQNGYTF | TGTGCCAGCAGGGTGACAGGACAGAATGGCTACACCTTC